One sample yielded the 25 T cell receptor beta chains listed below, sequenced in a study of T-cell reconstitution after alpha-beta-depleted transplantation in children. Preparation of the TCRbeta library involved a method that used unique molecular identifiers. TCRdb fed the PCR reads into MiXCR, producing one record per CDR3 protein. The data contain some 350,000 distinct CDR3 sequences, 16% of them singletons. This specimen consisted of PBMCs, mostly from graft donor cells, obtained 360 days after TCRalphabeta/CD19-depleted stem cell transplant. Receptors originate from a male patient aged 2 to 9 who had a stem cell transplant for acute lymphoblastic leukemia, so the T cells may come from the graft donor.

This clonotype occurred many times. V is TRBV4-3 and J is TRBJ2-1; 7 nucleotides agree with TRBD1. Germline V gene sequence: CDR1 LGHNA, CDR2 YSLEER. The junction had 6 bases not matched to a gene; V was cut back by 2 bases and J by 2 bases. CDR3 length equals 16 residues. CDR3 sequence (DNA): TGCGCCAGCAGCCAAAAGACAGGGTCCACCTACAATGAGCAGTTCTTC. Translated: CASSQKTGSTYNEQFF.

This clonotype was recorded many times. The V call is TRBV5-1, the J call TRBJ2-1, with 9 bases fitting TRBD1. The germline V gene encodes CDR1 SGHRS and CDR2 YFSETQ. V shed 0 bases and J 4 bases; nucleotides not matched to a gene: 2. The CDR3 loop spans 15 amino acids. The CDR3 spells CASSLGTGEYNEQFF. The DNA of the CDR3 is TGCGCCAGCAGCTTGGGGACAGGGGAGTACAATGAGCAGTTCTTC.

The J gene is TRBJ1-1, the V gene TRBV12-5; a possible D gene is TRBD1 (5 bases). CDR1 is LGHNT and CDR2 is FRNRAP in the germline V gene. The germline V and J ends were trimmed by 0 bases and 3 bases, with 14 bases remaining between them. The CDR3 is 16 residues long. The CDR3 sequence is CASGLVRQVGDTEAFF. The CDR3 coding sequence is TGTGCTAGTGGTTTGGTACGGCAGGTGGGGGACACTGAAGCTTTCTTT.

This chain joins TRBV28 and TRBJ2-7, with 7 bases identical to TRBD1. This CDR3 region has 14 residues. V was clipped by 4 bases and J by 5 bases; unmatched bases: 8. Germline V gene lookup returns CDR1 MDHEN and CDR2 SYDVKM. CDR3 nucleotides: TGTGCCAGCAGTTCTGACAGGGCGGTCCACGAGCAGTACTTC. It yields the protein CASSSDRAVHEQYF.

In this sample, this clonotype turned up many times. The chain combines TRBV12-3 or TRBV12-4 with TRBJ2-1, with no clear D. The CDR3 spans 16 residues. V gave up 2 bases and J gave up 0 bases, with 11 bases separating them. The CDR3 nucleotides are TGTGCCAGCAGTTTATCCGGCGTTAGCTCCTACAATGAGCAGTTCTTC. Translated, it gives CASSLSGVSSYNEQFF.

A few counts support this clonotype. V and J are TRBV6-5 and TRBJ1-2; D remains unclear. Looked up from germline, CDR1 is MNHEY and CDR2 is SVGAGI. The CDR3 is 16 residues long. The V end lost 2 bases, the J end lost 2 bases, and 15 bases lay between the germline ends. This CDR3 reads CASSYKALGENYGYTF. The CDR3 nucleotides are TGTGCCAGCAGTTACAAGGCACTGGGCGAAAACTATGGCTACACCTTC.

This chain joins TRBV14 and TRBJ2-3, with 11 bases matching TRBD2. This CDR3 region has 19 residues. Unmatched junction bases numbered 15, after V lost 3 bases and J lost 4 bases. The germline V gene has CDR1 SGHDN and CDR2 FVKESK. This CDR3 is CASSQYGTSGLLEPDTQYF. The DNA for the CDR3 is TGTGCCAGCAGCCAGTACGGGACTAGCGGCTTATTAGAACCAGATACGCAGTATTTT.

V is TRBV2 and J is TRBJ2-1, with unresolved D. Germline V gene sequence: CDR1 SNHLY, CDR2 FYNNEI. Trimming shortened V by 4 bases and J by 2 bases, and 12 bases separated the two germline ends. CDR3 size: 15 residues. The CDR3 region has the DNA TGTGCCAGCAGTGGACGACCTACCGCCTACAATGAGCAGTTCTTC. Its protein is CASSGRPTAYNEQFF. The entire variable domain, with the rest obtained from reference TRBV2 and TRBJ2-1, is as follows: EPEVTQTPSHQVTQMGQEVILRCVPISNHLYFYWYRQILGQKVEFLVSFYNNEISEKSEIFDDQFSVERPDGSNFTLKIRSTKLEDSAMYFCASSGRPTAYNEQFFGPGTRLTVL.

The V call is TRBV4-1, the J call TRBJ2-3, with D perhaps TRBD1 (5 bases). V dropped 4 bases and J dropped 6 bases, with 20 bases sitting between them. Germline loops: CDR1 MGHRA, CDR2 YSYEKL. The length of the CDR3 is 16 residues. In nucleotides, the CDR3 is TGCGCCAGCAGCCCCCCCCAAGTAGGGGTTAGGGATACGCAGTATTTT. Protein sequence: CASSPPQVGVRDTQYF.

The V and J genes are TRBV11-2 and TRBJ2-3; maybe TRBD2 (6 bases). Germline CDR1 reads SGHAT; CDR2 reads FQNNGV. This CDR3 has 14 residues. V lost 4 bases, J lost 6 bases, and 14 bases lay in between. This chain's CDR3 is CASSSPRLADTQYF. The CDR3 bases are TGTGCCAGCAGCTCCCCCCGTCTAGCGGATACGCAGTATTTT.

This clonotype was seen more than once but under ten times. This sequence joins TRBV29-1 and TRBJ2-4, with D possibly TRBD2 on 6 matching bases. V was clipped by 3 bases and J by 3 bases, with 9 bases between them. The CDR3 contains 13 residues. CDR1 and CDR2 from the germline V gene are SQVTM and ANQGSEA. CDR3 loop: CSVDTGVKNIQYF. Written as DNA, the CDR3 is TGCAGCGTTGATACGGGAGTCAAAAACATTCAGTACTTC.

This rearrangement joins TRBV6-1 to TRBJ2-3; TRBD2 matches at 11 bases. The germline V gene has CDR1 MNHNS and CDR2 SASEGT. Trimming at V came to 6 bases and at J to 4 bases, leaving 6 bases not matched to a gene. CDR3 length equals 15 residues. In nucleotides, the CDR3 is TGTGCCAGCAGCCGACTAGCGGGACCATCAGATACGCAGTATTTT. This sequence encodes CASSRLAGPSDTQYF.

The chain recombines TRBV5-1 with TRBJ2-3; 8 bases map to TRBD2. V was clipped by 7 bases and J by 4 bases; unmatched bases: 11. Germline CDR1 reads SGHRS; CDR2 reads YFSETQ. The CDR3 loop spans 15 amino acids. The DNA of the CDR3 is TGCGCCAGCTCTACCGGGACTAGTGGTCCAGATACGCAGTATTTT. The encoded protein is CASSTGTSGPDTQYF.

This clonotype was recorded many times. The rearrangement uses TRBV6-2 or TRBV6-3 and TRBJ2-2; no firm D call. CDR3 size: 14 residues. CDR1 and CDR2 from the germline V gene are MNHEY and SVGEGT. V was cut by 5 bases and J by 0 bases, with 7 bases left in between. The CDR3 DNA is TGTGCCAGCAGTGTTAGACCGAACACCGGGGAGCTGTTTTTT. This sequence encodes CASSVRPNTGELFF.

This clonotype was detected ten times or more. The chain has TRBV9 and TRBJ2-1; the D is unclear. CDR1 is SGDLS and CDR2 is YYNGEE in the germline V gene. The CDR3 extends over 13 amino acids. Trimming took 0 bases from V and 3 from J, leaving 4 bases between them. The CDR3 bases are TGTGCCAGCAGCGTAGGAAGCTACAATGAGCAGTTCTTC. Protein sequence: CASSVGSYNEQFF. The whole variable domain, filled in from reference TRBV9 and TRBJ2-1, reads DSGVTQTPKHLITATGQRVTLRCSPRSGDLSVYWYQQSLDQGLQFLIQYYNGEERAKGNILERFSAQQFPDLHSELNLSSLELGDSALYFCASSVGSYNEQFFGPGTRLTVL.

This sequence joins TRBV28 and TRBJ1-5; the D is unclear. V shed 6 bases and J shed 6 bases, with 15 bases lying between them. Germline CDR1 reads MDHEN; CDR2 reads SYDVKM. This CDR3 has 14 amino acids. DNA for the CDR3: TGTGCCAGCAGCGAACCACTCCCGGGTCAGCCCCAGCATTTT. Its protein product is CASSEPLPGQPQHF.

This clonotype turned up a few times. The chain links TRBV2 to TRBJ2-1; D is unclear. CDR1 and CDR2 from the germline V gene are SNHLY and FYNNEI. V lost 4 bases, J lost 6 bases, and 13 bases lay in between. The CDR3 spans 14 residues. The CDR3 DNA sequence: TGTGCCAGCAGTGCCTCCCGGAACGGCAATGAGCAGTTCTTC. This codes for CASSASRNGNEQFF.

Note on this clonotype: Compared with germline, one end of the junction differs, possibly owing to a read error. V and J are TRBV5-6 and TRBJ2-3; TRBD1 matches 9 bases. The CDR3 is made up of 12 amino acids. In germline, CDR1 is SGHDT, CDR2 YYEEEE. The CDR3 region is CASGSPGGQGHF. As DNA, the CDR3 is TGTGCCAGCGGCTCCCCCGGTGGACAGGGGCATTTT. The full variable domain, its missing parts supplied by reference TRBV5-6 and TRBJ2-3, is DAGVTQSPTHLIKTRGQQVTLRCSPKSGHDTVSWYQQALGQGPQFIFQYYEEEERQRGNFPDRFSGHQFPNYSSELNVNALLLGDSALYLCASGSPGGQGHFGPGTRLTVL.

This clonotype was detected only a few times. This chain links TRBV10-1 with TRBJ2-3; the D call may be TRBD1 or TRBD2 (5 bases each). Trimming took 7 bases from V and 5 from J, leaving 13 bases between them. Germline V lookup: CDR1 WNHNN, CDR2 SYGVQD (reference sequence). CDR3 length equals 13 residues. The CDR3 bases are TGCGCCAGCAATAATCTTGGGGGAGATACGCAGTATTTT. Its protein product is CASNNLGGDTQYF.

A few counts support this clonotype. The V and J genes are TRBV5-1 and TRBJ2-3; 7 bases are shared with TRBD1. Trimming at V came to 3 bases and at J to 1 base, leaving 5 bases not matched to a gene. The length of the CDR3 is 15 residues. Germline-derived CDR1 and CDR2 are SGHRS and YFSETQ. The CDR3 bases are TGCGCCAGCAGCTCGACAGGGTATGGCACAGATACGCAGTATTTT. Residues: CASSSTGYGTDTQYF.

The chain recombines TRBV29-1 with TRBJ1-4, with D possibly matching TRBD1 (5 bases). CDR3 length: 13 residues. Trimming took 3 bases from V and 1 from J, leaving 6 bases between them. CDR1 and CDR2 (germline): SQVTM, ANQGSEA. The CDR3 sequence: CSVEQGTNEKLFF. The CDR3 coding sequence is TGCAGCGTTGAGCAGGGAACTAATGAAAAACTGTTTTTT. Complete variable domain (other parts from reference TRBV29-1 and TRBJ1-4): SAVISQKPSRDICQRGTSLTIQCQVDSQVTMMFWYRQQPGQSLTLIATANQGSEATYESGFVIDKFPISRPNLTFSTLTVSNMSPEDSSIYLCSVEQGTNEKLFFGSGTQLSVL.

The chain is built from TRBV7-2 and TRBJ2-7; no clear D. The CDR3 extends over 13 amino acids. Germline V gene lookup returns CDR1 SGHTA and CDR2 FQGNSA. V was clipped by 1 base and J by 10 bases, with 14 bases between them. DNA for the CDR3: TGTGCCAGCAGCTTAGGGCCCGACCAGCAACAGTACTTC. This encodes CASSLGPDQQQYF.

V gene TRBV30 combines with J gene TRBJ1-2; 7 positions match TRBD1. There are 12 residues in the CDR3. CDR1 and CDR2 (germline): GTSNPN, SVGIG (reference sequence). V lost 0 bases to trimming and J lost 10 bases; unmatched junction nucleotides: 5. The CDR3 nucleotides read TGTGCCTGGAGTGTGGGAGGGGGCGACTACACCTTC. The encoded protein is CAWSVGGGDYTF.

This chain uses TRBV12-3 or TRBV12-4 with TRBJ2-2; D not resolved. The CDR3 sequence is 12 residues long. With 3 bases removed from V and 7 bases from J, the gap between germline ends came to 6 bases. This CDR3 is CASSFLNGELFF. DNA of the CDR3: TGTGCCAGCAGTTTCCTAAACGGGGAGCTGTTTTTT.

The chain recombines TRBV4-3 with TRBJ2-1, with a possible D match to TRBD2 (6 bases). The CDR3 totals 16 residues. The V and J ends lost 0 bases and 12 bases respectively, with 21 bases between them. Per the germline V gene, CDR1 is LGHNA and CDR2 is YSLEER. Here the CDR3 reads CASSQDVGGTRGGQFF. DNA for the CDR3: TGCGCCAGCAGCCAAGATGTGGGGGGAACCCGTGGGGGGCAGTTCTTC.